The clone carrying this T cell receptor (beta chain) was recorded only once. Trimming left V 4 bases short and J 4 bases short, with 16 bases between. Germline-derived CDR1 and CDR2 are MNHEY and SMNVEV (reference sequence). The CDR3 runs 16 residues. In the original analysis: Reference gene primer amplification in the assay estimated nucleated cell counts. The method was immunoSEQ multiplex PCR; TCRdb's version includes in-frame clones alone and lacks a portion of them. V and J calls and clone size are given by that table; D and trimming were obtained from the DNA. The sample consists of roughly 200,000 clones, over 70% of them appearing once. Patients from Seattle were sampled longitudinally, starting during active infection. This sample is drawn from a study of blood T cell repertoires in COVID-19. Study context: Spain, Italy and the United States supplied samples that represented acute and convalescent COVID-19. T cells, B-cell-depleted T cells, or PBMCs provided the cDNA or gDNA that served as material.

The TCR was taken from a woman aged 40 to 50 with COVID-19, enrolled during active disease. The chain couples TRBV27 to TRBJ1-4, with D perhaps TRBD1 (5 bases). The sequenced sample consisted of peripheral blood. CDR3 sequence: CASSSLGGRYNEKLFF. The CDR3 DNA reads TGTGCCAGCAGTTCACTCGGGGGACGGTATAATGAAAAACTGTTTTTT.